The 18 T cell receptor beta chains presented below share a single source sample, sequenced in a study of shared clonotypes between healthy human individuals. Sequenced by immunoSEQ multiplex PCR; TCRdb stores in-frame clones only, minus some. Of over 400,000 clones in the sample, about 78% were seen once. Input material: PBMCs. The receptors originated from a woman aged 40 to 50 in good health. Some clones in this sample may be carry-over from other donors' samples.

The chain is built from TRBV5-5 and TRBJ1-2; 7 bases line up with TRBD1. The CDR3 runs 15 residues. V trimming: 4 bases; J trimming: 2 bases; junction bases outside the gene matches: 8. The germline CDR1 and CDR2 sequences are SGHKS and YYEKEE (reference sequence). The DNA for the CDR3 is TGTGCCAGCAGCCCTGGTGGGACAGCCAACTATGGCTACACCTTC. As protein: CASSPGGTANYGYTF.

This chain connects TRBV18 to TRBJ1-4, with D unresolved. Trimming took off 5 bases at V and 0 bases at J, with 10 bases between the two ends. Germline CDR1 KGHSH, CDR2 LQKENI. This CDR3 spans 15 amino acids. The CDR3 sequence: CASSASVATNEKLFF. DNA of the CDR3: TGTGCCAGCTCAGCTTCAGTCGCAACTAATGAAAAACTGTTTTTT.

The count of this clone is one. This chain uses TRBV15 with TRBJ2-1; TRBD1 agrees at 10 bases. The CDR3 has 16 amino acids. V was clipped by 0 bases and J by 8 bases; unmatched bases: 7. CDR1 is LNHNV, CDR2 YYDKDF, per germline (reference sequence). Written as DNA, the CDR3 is TGTGCCACCAGCAGAGAACCGGGACAGGGGTGGGATGAGCAGTTCTTC. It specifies CATSREPGQGWDEQFF.

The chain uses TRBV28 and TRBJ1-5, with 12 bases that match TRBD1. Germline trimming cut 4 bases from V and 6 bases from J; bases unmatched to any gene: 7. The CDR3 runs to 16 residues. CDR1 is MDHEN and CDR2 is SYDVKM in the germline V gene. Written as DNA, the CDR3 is TGTGCCAGCAGTTCAGGGGACAGGGGGCCAGGTCAGCCCCAGCATTTT. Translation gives CASSSGDRGPGQPQHF.

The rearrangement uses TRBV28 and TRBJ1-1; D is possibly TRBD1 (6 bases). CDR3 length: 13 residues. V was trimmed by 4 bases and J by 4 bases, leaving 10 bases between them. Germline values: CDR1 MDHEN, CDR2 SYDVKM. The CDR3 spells CASSWPGATEAFF. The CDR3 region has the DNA TGTGCCAGCAGTTGGCCGGGGGCCACTGAAGCTTTCTTT.

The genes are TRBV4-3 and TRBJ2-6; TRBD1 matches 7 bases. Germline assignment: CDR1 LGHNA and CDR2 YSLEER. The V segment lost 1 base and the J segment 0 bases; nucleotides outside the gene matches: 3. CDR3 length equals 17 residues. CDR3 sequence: CASSQGDSHSGANVLTF. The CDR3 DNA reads TGCGCCAGCAGCCAAGGGGACAGCCACTCTGGGGCCAACGTCCTGACTTTC.

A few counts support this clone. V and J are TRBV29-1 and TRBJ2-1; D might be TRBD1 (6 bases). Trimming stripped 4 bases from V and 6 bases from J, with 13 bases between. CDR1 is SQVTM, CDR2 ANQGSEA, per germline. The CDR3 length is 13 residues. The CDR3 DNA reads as TGCAGCGTTGGGGCAGGGGCGCGCAATGAGCAGTTCTTC. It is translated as CSVGAGARNEQFF.

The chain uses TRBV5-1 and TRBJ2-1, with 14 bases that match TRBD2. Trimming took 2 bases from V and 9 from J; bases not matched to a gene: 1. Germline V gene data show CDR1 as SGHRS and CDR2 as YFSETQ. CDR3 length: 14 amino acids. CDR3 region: CASSFGTSGSEQFF. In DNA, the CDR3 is TGCGCCAGCAGCTTTGGGACTAGCGGGAGTGAGCAGTTCTTC. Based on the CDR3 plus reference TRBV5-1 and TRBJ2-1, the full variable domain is KAGVTQTPRYLIKTRGQQVTLSCSPISGHRSVSWYQQTPGQGLQFLFEYFSETQRNKGNFPGRFSGRQFSNSRSEMNVSTLELGDSALYLCASSFGTSGSEQFFGPGTRLTVL.

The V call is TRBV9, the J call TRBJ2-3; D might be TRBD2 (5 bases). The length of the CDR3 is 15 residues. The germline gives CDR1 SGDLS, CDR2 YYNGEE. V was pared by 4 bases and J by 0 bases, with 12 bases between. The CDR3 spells CASSTGMVSTDTQYF. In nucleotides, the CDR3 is TGTGCCAGCAGCACGGGGATGGTTAGCACAGATACGCAGTATTTT.

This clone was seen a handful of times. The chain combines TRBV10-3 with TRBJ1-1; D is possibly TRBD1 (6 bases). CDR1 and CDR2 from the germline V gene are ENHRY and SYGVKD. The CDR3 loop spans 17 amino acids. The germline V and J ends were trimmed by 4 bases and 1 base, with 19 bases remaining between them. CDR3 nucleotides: TGTGCCATCAGTGCTACTAACATACAGGGCTGGAACACTGAAGCTTTCTTT. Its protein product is CAISATNIQGWNTEAFF.

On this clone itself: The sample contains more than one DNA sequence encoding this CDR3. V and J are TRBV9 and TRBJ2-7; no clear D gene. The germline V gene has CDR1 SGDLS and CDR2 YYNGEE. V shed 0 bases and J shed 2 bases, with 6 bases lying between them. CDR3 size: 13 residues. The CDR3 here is CASSVDPTYEQYF. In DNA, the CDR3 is TGTGCCAGCAGCGTAGACCCCACCTACGAGCAGTACTTC. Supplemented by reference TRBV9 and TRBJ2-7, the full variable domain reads DSGVTQTPKHLITATGQRVTLRCSPRSGDLSVYWYQQSLDQGLQFLIQYYNGEERAKGNILERFSAQQFPDLHSELNLSSLELGDSALYFCASSVDPTYEQYFGPGTRLTVT.

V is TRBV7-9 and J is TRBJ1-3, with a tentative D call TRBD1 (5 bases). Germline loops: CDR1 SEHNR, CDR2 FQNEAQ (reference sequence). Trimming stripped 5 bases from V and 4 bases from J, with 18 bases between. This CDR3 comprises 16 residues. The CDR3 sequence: CASSRDSQGAGNTIYF. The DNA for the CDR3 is TGTGCCAGCAGCCGCGACAGTCAGGGAGCCGGAAACACCATATATTTT.

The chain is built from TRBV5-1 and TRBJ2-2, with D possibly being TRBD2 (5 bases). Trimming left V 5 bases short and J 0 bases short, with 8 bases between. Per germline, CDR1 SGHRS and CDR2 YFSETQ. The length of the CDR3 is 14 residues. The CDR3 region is CASSVGTNTGELFF. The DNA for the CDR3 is TGCGCCAGCAGTGTCGGGACGAACACCGGGGAGCTGTTTTTT. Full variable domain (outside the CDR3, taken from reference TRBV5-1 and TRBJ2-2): KAGVTQTPRYLIKTRGQQVTLSCSPISGHRSVSWYQQTPGQGLQFLFEYFSETQRNKGNFPGRFSGRQFSNSRSEMNVSTLELGDSALYLCASSVGTNTGELFFGEGSRLTVL.

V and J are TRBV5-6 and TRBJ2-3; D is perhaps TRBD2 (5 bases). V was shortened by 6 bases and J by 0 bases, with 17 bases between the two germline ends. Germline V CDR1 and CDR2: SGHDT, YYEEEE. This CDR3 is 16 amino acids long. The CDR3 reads CASNKRWRVSTDTQYF. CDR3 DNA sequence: TGTGCCAGCAACAAACGGTGGCGGGTCAGCACAGATACGCAGTATTTT.

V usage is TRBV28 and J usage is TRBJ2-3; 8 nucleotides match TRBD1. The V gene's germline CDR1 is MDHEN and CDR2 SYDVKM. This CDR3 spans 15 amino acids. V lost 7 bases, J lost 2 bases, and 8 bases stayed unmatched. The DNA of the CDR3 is TGTGCCAGCAAAGGAGGGACAGGATCCACAGATACGCAGTATTTT. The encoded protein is CASKGGTGSTDTQYF. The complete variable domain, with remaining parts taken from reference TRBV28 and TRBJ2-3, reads DVKVTQSSRYLVKRTGEKVFLECVQDMDHENMFWYRQDPGLGLRLIYFSYDVKMKEKGDIPEGYSVSREKKERFSLILESASTNQTSMYLCASKGGTGSTDTQYFGPGTRLTVL.

The CDR3 region is CAWRKDENYGYTF. The DNA for the CDR3 is TGTGCCTGGAGAAAGGACGAGAACTATGGCTACACCTTC. The chain links TRBV30 to TRBJ1-2; D call uncertain. Germline V gene lookup returns CDR1 GTSNPN and CDR2 SVGIG (reference sequence). V was shortened by 3 bases and J by 2 bases, with 10 bases between the two germline ends. The CDR3 extends over 13 amino acids.

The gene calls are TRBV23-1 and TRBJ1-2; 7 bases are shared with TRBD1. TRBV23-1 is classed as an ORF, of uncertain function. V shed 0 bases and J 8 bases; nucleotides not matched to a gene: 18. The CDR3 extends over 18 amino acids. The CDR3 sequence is CASSQSPEGADYGRGYTF. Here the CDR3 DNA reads TGCGCCAGCAGTCAATCGCCGGAGGGGGCCGACTATGGTCGGGGCTACACCTTC.

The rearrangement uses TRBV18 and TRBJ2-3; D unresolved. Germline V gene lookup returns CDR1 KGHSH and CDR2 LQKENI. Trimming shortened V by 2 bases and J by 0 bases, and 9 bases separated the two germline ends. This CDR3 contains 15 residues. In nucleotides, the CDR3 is TGTGCCAGCTCACCATCGCGTTATAGCACAGATACGCAGTATTTT. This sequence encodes CASSPSRYSTDTQYF.